The clone carrying this T cell receptor beta chain appeared a single time. This record comes from a study of blood T cell repertoires in COVID-19. Per the original methods: Estimation of nucleated cell counts relied on the amplification of reference gene primers. Generated by immunoSEQ multiplex PCR, the TCRdb table keeps only in-frame clones and is missing some. That table is the source of V, J and clone size, and D and trimming were worked out from the DNA. There are 70,000 or so clones in the sample; around nine tenths occur only once, and 25% to 30% lies in the top ten. CDR3 size: 16 residues. CDR1 is LGHNA, CDR2 YSLEER, per germline. J was trimmed by 5 bases and V by 6 bases; bases with no gene match: 6.

The sequence was obtained from a woman aged 80 or over with active or convalescent COVID-19. This rearrangement joins TRBV4-3 to TRBJ2-3; 15 bases are shared with TRBD2. Sequenced: peripheral blood. The CDR3 loop is CASSRTSGGAGDTQYF. Written as DNA, the CDR3 is TGCGCCAGCAGTCGGACTAGCGGGGGGGCAGGAGATACGCAGTATTTT.